This TCR beta chain was profiled in a study of identical twins. With 5 bases clipped from V and 2 bases from J, the junction kept 7 bases outside the gene matches. CDR3 size: 15 residues. Looked up from germline, CDR1 is DFQATT and CDR2 is SNEGSKA (reference sequence). In TCRdb, the 5' RACE reads were re-called with MiXCR into one record per CDR3 protein. This table holds about 240,000 distinct CDR3 sequences, 10% found once. Findings and limits, study-wide: Abundant beta clonotypes from cord blood bore fewer insertions; memory repertoires lacked this pattern.

There are a few counts of this clonotype. Its antigen is not identified. V gene TRBV20-1 combines with J gene TRBJ1-3; 9 bases are a match to TRBD1. Sequencing input: memory T cells sorted from blood. This sequence was found in a man aged 45-65 years in good health. The CDR3 is CSAGNGQGTGNTIYF. The CDR3 bases are TGCAGTGCTGGAAACGGACAGGGGACTGGAAACACCATATATTTT.